This TCR beta chain was identified in a study of blood T cell repertoires in COVID-19. Study information: Spain, Italy and the United States supplied samples that represented acute and convalescent COVID-19. The analysed material was cDNA or gDNA that came from T cells, B-cell-depleted T cells, or PBMCs.

The CDR3 extends over 18 amino acids. Germline V gene data show CDR1 as KGHDR and CDR2 as SFDVKD. V was clipped by 3 bases and J by 1 base; unmatched bases: 6. The protocol was immunoSEQ multiplex PCR, while the TCRdb copy is restricted to in-frame clones and leaves out a portion. The table shows over 120,000 clones, with 75% to 85% occurring only once. The sequence derives from a man in his 60s with active or convalescent COVID-19. V and J are TRBV24-1 and TRBJ2-3; the match to TRBD2 covers 13 bases. Specimen: peripheral blood. DNA for the CDR3: TGTGCCACCAGTGATACCGGGACTAGCGGGAAACGCACAGATACGCAGTATTTT. This codes for CATSDTGTSGKRTDTQYF.